This is a list of T cell receptor beta chains from one sample in a study of T-cell memory formation after mild COVID-19. TCRdb re-called the 5' RACE reads with MiXCR, one entry per CDR3 protein. The sample yields about 210,000 distinct CDR3 sequences, roughly a tenth seen once. Sequenced material: PBMCs or a T cell subset sorted from them (not recorded which). Receptor source: a man between 18 and 35 years old who had mild COVID-19 (a few samples of this study predate the infection). Cell type and time point are not known. Each CDR3 is given with its conserved first and last residue. The D gene is left open where the match is weak. Size is omitted from some rows. Given values are once, few, many or a class for expanded clones.

clone_size | d_call | j_call | v_call | cdr3_aa | cdr3_nt
many | - | TRBJ2-7 | TRBV4-1 | CASSQELRAKRREQYF | TGCGCCAGCAGCCAAGAATTAAGGGCCAAACGGAGGGAGCAGTACTTC
few | - | TRBJ1-5 | TRBV10-2 | CASGGRALGPQHF | TGCGCCAGCGGAGGCCGAGCTTTGGGGCCCCAGCATTTT
few | TRBD1 | TRBJ2-5 | TRBV20-1 | CSARSTGGEGETQYF | TGCAGTGCTAGAAGCACAGGGGGCGAAGGAGAGACCCAGTACTTC
- | - | TRBJ2-3 | TRBV25-1 | CASSSPLGLDTQYF | TGTGCCAGCAGTTCTCCTTTAGGGTTAGATACGCAGTATTTT
- | - | TRBJ1-1 | TRBV10-3 | CAISESEGYPGGAFF | TGTGCCATCAGTGAGTCGGAAGGGTACCCCGGTGGAGCTTTCTTT
- | - | TRBJ2-1 | TRBV5-1 | CASSLEGTVYNEQFF | TGCGCCAGCAGCTTGGAGGGGACGGTATACAATGAGCAGTTCTTC
- | - | TRBJ2-4 | TRBV11-2 | CASSLVIGDKNSKNIQYF | TGTGCCAGCAGCTTAGTGATTGGGGACAAAAATTCAAAAAACATTCAGTACTTC
- | TRBD2 | TRBJ2-3 | TRBV12-3/TRBV12-4 | CASSVRGLAADTQYF | TGTGCCAGCTCAGTTAGGGGACTAGCTGCAGATACGCAGTATTTT
- | TRBD1 | TRBJ1-1 | TRBV24-1 | CATSDSPPGQGSAEAFF | TGTGCCACCAGTGATTCGCCCCCTGGACAGGGGAGCGCTGAAGCTTTCTTT
- | - | TRBJ1-1 | TRBV18 | CASSPIQGSSTEAFF | TGTGCCAGCTCACCAATACAGGGATCGAGCACTGAAGCTTTCTTT
- | TRBD1 | TRBJ1-2 | TRBV20-1 | CSARNRDRGDKGYTF | TGCAGTGCTAGAAACCGGGACAGGGGTGACAAGGGCTACACCTTC
- | - | TRBJ1-4 | TRBV12-3/TRBV12-4 | CASSFGQRMSGGEKLFF | TGTGCCAGCAGTTTCGGACAGAGGATGAGCGGGGGTGAAAAACTGTTTTTT
- | - | TRBJ2-2 | TRBV3-1 | CASSSQTYSTGELFF | TGTGCCAGCAGCTCCCAGACTTACTCCACCGGGGAGCTGTTTTTT
few | TRBD1 | TRBJ2-2 | TRBV4-1 | CASSQVPRGRTGELFF | TGCGCCAGCAGCCAAGTACCCAGGGGGCGTACCGGGGAGCTGTTTTTT
- | - | TRBJ2-5 | TRBV5-5 | CASSFLLRGQRTQYF | TGTGCCAGCAGCTTTCTTCTGCGGGGGCAAAGGACCCAGTACTTC
many | - | TRBJ1-1 | TRBV4-3 | CASSLSPEGRNTEAFF | TGCGCCAGCAGCCTGAGCCCAGAGGGTCGGAACACTGAAGCTTTCTTT
- | TRBD1 | TRBJ1-2 | TRBV7-9 | CASSWDSSYGYTF | TGTGCCAGCAGTTGGGACAGTTCCTATGGCTACACCTTC
- | TRBD1 | TRBJ2-1 | TRBV5-1 | CASSDGTGGNNEQFF | TGCGCCAGCAGCGACGGGACAGGGGGCAACAATGAGCAGTTCTTC
- | TRBD2 | TRBJ2-3 | TRBV12-3/TRBV12-4 | CASSPHSGADTQYF | TGTGCCAGCAGTCCCCATAGCGGGGCAGATACGCAGTATTTT
- | - | TRBJ1-4 | TRBV7-6 | CASRDSGVNEKLFF | TGTGCCAGCAGGGATTCGGGGGTTAATGAAAAACTGTTTTTT
- | - | TRBJ1-2 | TRBV28 | CASSQSGGTNGYTF | TGTGCCAGCAGTCAATCGGGGGGAACAAATGGCTACACCTTC
- | - | TRBJ1-5 | TRBV20-1 | CSARDRHFNQPQHF | TGCAGTGCTAGAGATCGACACTTTAATCAGCCCCAGCATTTT
few | TRBD2 | TRBJ2-3 | TRBV5-1 | CASSLAPTSGGADTQYF | TGCGCCAGCAGCTTGGCTCCTACTAGCGGGGGGGCAGATACGCAGTATTTT
few | TRBD2 | TRBJ2-5 | TRBV7-8 | CASSPSRGGRETQYF | TGTGCCAGCTCCCCTTCGCGGGGGGGCCGAGAGACCCAGTACTTC
few | - | TRBJ2-3 | TRBV27 | CASSFDVGQKSTDTQYF | TGTGCCAGCAGTTTCGATGTCGGGCAGAAGAGCACAGATACGCAGTATTTT
- | TRBD1 | TRBJ2-2 | TRBV11-2 | CASSTNRGTGELFF | TGTGCCAGCAGCACCAACAGGGGCACCGGGGAGCTGTTTTTT
many | - | TRBJ2-5 | TRBV18 | CASSPAGQETQYF | TGTGCCAGCTCACCAGCAGGCCAAGAGACCCAGTACTTC
few | TRBD1 | TRBJ1-1 | TRBV6-5 | CASSYSTGMNTEAFF | TGTGCCAGCAGTTACTCGACAGGGATGAACACTGAAGCTTTCTTT
- | - | TRBJ2-1 | TRBV5-4 | CASSPSAGSLTNEQFF | TGTGCCAGCAGCCCTAGTGCGGGGTCCCTTACGAATGAGCAGTTCTTC
few | - | TRBJ1-2 | TRBV7-2 | CASSLPGSSLHYGYTF | TGTGCCAGCAGCCTGCCAGGGTCCTCATTACACTATGGCTACACCTTC
many | TRBD2 | TRBJ2-1 | TRBV7-8 | CASSLALIAGFSYNEQFF | TGTGCCAGCAGCTTAGCGCTTATAGCGGGGTTCTCCTACAATGAGCAGTTCTTC
few | - | TRBJ1-2 | TRBV4-3 | CASSQAARTDHYGYTF | TGCGCCAGCAGCCAAGCCGCCCGGACAGATCACTATGGCTACACCTTC
many | - | TRBJ2-3 | TRBV5-1 | CASSFSVGADTDTQYF | TGCGCCAGCAGCTTCTCCGTAGGGGCCGACACAGATACGCAGTATTTT
- | - | TRBJ1-2 | TRBV7-9 | CASSLRRDREVGGYTF | TGTGCCAGCAGCTTACGCCGGGACCGGGAGGTGGGTGGCTACACCTTC
few | - | TRBJ1-5 | TRBV20-1 | CSAGGPQHF | TGCAGTGCCGGGGGGCCCCAGCATTTT
few | TRBD1 | TRBJ2-5 | TRBV11-3 | CASSRGTGTSQTQYF | TGTGCCAGCAGCCGCGGGACAGGGACCTCGCAGACCCAGTACTTC
- | - | TRBJ1-6 | TRBV11-2 | CASSLGSAGVLDSPLHF | TGTGCCAGCAGCTTAGGTTCGGCAGGGGTCCTCGATTCACCCCTCCACTTT
few | TRBD1 | TRBJ1-1 | TRBV11-1 | CASSRGDSFLFAEAFF | TGTGCCAGCAGCCGTGGGGACAGCTTTTTATTCGCTGAAGCTTTCTTT
few | - | TRBJ1-6 | TRBV6-5 | CASSYMGDSPLHF | TGTGCCAGCAGTTACATGGGGGATTCACCCCTCCACTTT
- | - | TRBJ2-1 | TRBV7-9 | CASSTTSSYNEQFF | TGTGCCAGCAGCACGACTAGCTCCTACAATGAGCAGTTCTTC
few | - | TRBJ2-1 | TRBV7-2 | CASSLSGGASSYNEQFF | TGTGCCAGCAGCTTATCGGGCGGGGCGAGCTCCTACAATGAGCAGTTCTTC
- | TRBD1 | TRBJ2-5 | TRBV7-8 | CASSSYSTGGETQYF | TGTGCCAGCAGCTCCTACTCGACAGGGGGGGAGACCCAGTACTTC